The clone carrying this T cell receptor beta chain has at least ten counts. Its cognate antigen is unknown. This record comes from a study of T cell repertoires in cytomegalovirus infection. Study summary: CMV infection together with matching HLA type was indicated by public TCR beta signatures. Broader study findings: CMV-specific TCR beta clonotypes restricted by HLA-C were the ones dominating the ex vivo response. Of the TCR beta families, the public ones yielded a cumulative frequency that identified carriers of CMV plus the relevant HLA.

From the reads, TCRdb called clonotypes with MiXCR, one entry per CDR3 protein. The data hold approximately 500,000 distinct CDR3 sequences, with approximately 17% observed a single time. CDR3 length equals 12 residues. Trimming removed 1 base from V and 7 bases from J, with 6 bases in between. Germline-derived CDR1 and CDR2 are SGHKS and YYEKEE (reference sequence). This chain links TRBV5-5 with TRBJ2-1; the D is unclear. Specimen: CD8+ T cells from PBMCs. The receptor comes from a human donor in good health (CMV status not recorded). Some clones in this sample may be carry-over from other donors' samples. The CDR3 reads CASSLRENEQFF. CDR3 sequence (DNA): TGTGCCAGCAGCTTGCGAGAAAATGAGCAGTTCTTC.